This T cell receptor (beta chain) was identified during a study of T cell changes during pregnancy in multiple sclerosis. Some clones are missing from TCRdb's copy, which holds only in-frame ones; the method was immunoSEQ multiplex PCR. In the table there are tens of thousands of clones, around 89% of which are singletons. The sample consisted of CD8+ T cells from peripheral blood mononuclear cells, taken in the second trimester of pregnancy. The sequence was obtained from a female donor with multiple sclerosis, enrolled in a pregnancy study.

The CDR3 region is CASSPLLAAYNEQFF. For the CDR3, the DNA is TGTGCCAGCAGCCCACTTCTAGCGGCCTACAATGAGCAGTTCTTC. V is TRBV13 and J is TRBJ2-1; 7 bases align to TRBD2. This CDR3 has 15 amino acids. V was clipped by 5 bases and J by 2 bases; unmatched bases: 6. CDR1 is PRHDT and CDR2 is FYEKMQ in the germline V gene (reference sequence).